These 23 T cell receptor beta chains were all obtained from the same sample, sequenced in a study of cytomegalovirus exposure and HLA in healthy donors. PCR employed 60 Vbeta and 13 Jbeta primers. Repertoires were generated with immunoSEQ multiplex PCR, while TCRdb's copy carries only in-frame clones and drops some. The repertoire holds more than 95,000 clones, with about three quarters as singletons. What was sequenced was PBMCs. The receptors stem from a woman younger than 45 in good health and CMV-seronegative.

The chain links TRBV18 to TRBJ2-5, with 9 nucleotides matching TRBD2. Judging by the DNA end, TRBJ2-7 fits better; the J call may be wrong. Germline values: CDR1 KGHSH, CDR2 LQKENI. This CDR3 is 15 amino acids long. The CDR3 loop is CASSPGLALSYEQYF. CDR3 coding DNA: TGTGCCAGCTCACCCGGACTAGCGCTCTCCTACGAGCAGTACTTC.

The CDR3 protein is CATMGQGDSPLHF. The CDR3 DNA is TGTGCCACCATGGGACAGGGAGATTCACCCCTCCACTTT. The chain joins TRBV2 to TRBJ1-6, with 9 bases fitting TRBD1. CDR1 and CDR2 from the germline V gene are SNHLY and FYNNEI. The CDR3 loop spans 13 amino acids. V was pared by 10 bases and J by 8 bases, with 6 bases of the junction left unmatched.

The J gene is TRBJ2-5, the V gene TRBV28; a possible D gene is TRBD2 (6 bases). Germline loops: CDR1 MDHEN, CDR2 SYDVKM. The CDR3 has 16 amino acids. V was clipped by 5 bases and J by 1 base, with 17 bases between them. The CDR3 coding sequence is TGTGCCAGCAGTACTCTGTTTAGCGGAACCCAAGAGACCCAGTACTTC. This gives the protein CASSTLFSGTQETQYF.

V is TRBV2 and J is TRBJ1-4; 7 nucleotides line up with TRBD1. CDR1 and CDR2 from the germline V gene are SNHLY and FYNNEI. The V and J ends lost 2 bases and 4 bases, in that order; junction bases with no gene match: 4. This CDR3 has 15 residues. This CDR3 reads CASSEQGEVNEKLFF. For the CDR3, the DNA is TGTGCCAGCAGTGAACAGGGGGAGGTTAATGAAAAACTGTTTTTT.

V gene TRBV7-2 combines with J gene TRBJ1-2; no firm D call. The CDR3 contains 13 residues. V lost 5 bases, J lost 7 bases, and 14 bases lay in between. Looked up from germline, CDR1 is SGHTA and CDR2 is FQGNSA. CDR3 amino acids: CASSTSTNSGYTF. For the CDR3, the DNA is TGTGCCAGCAGCACATCAACTAATAGTGGCTACACCTTC.

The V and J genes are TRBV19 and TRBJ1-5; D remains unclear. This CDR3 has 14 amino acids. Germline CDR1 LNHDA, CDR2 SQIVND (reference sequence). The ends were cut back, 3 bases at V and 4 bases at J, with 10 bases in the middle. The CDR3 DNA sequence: TGTGCCAGTAGTATGAGTGGCGGGAATCAGCCCCAGCATTTT. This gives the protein CASSMSGGNQPQHF.

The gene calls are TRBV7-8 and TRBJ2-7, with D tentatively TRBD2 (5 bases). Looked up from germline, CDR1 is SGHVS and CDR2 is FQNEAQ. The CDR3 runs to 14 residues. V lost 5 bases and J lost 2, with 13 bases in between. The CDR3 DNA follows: TGTGCCAGCAGCCTTAGGACTTCCACCTACGAGCAGTACTTC. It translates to CASSLRTSTYEQYF.

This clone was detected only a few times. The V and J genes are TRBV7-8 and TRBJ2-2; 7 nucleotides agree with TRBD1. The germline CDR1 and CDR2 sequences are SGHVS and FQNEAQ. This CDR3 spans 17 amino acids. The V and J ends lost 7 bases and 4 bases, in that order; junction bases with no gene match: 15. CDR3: CASTNHPVTGTTGELFF. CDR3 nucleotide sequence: TGTGCCAGCACCAACCATCCCGTGACAGGGACCACCGGGGAGCTGTTTTTT.

CDR3 nucleotide sequence: TGTGCCAGCAGTGGACAGGGTATGTCTCAGCCCCAGCATTTT. This gives the protein CASSGQGMSQPQHF. V gene TRBV6-1 combines with J gene TRBJ1-5; 7 bases agree with TRBD1. CDR3 length: 14 residues. Per the germline V gene, CDR1 is MNHNS and CDR2 is SASEGT. With V trimmed by 4 bases and J by 6 bases, 6 bases remained unmatched.

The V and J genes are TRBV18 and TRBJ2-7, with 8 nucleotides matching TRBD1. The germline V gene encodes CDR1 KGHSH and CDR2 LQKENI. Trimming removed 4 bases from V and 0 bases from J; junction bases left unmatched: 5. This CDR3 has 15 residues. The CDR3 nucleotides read TGTGCCAGCTCACAAGGGACAGGTTACTCCTACGAGCAGTACTTC. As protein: CASSQGTGYSYEQYF. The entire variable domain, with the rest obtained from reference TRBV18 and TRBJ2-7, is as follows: NAGVMQNPRHLVRRRGQEARLRCSPMKGHSHVYWYRQLPEEGLKFMVYLQKENIIDESGMPKERFSAEFPKEGPSILRIQQVVRGDSAAYFCASSQGTGYSYEQYFGPGTRLTVT.

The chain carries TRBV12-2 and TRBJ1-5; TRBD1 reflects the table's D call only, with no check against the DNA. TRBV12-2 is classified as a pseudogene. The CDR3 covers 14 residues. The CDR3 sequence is CASRSSRDSQPQHF. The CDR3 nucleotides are TGTGCAAGTCGCTCCTCCAGGGACAGTCAGCCCCAGCATTTT.

The CDR3 DNA follows: TGTGCCAGTAGTATCCAGAAATATAGCAATCAGCCCCAGCATTTT. It specifies CASSIQKYSNQPQHF. The rearrangement links TRBV19 to TRBJ1-5; D call uncertain. CDR1 is LNHDA and CDR2 is SQIVND in the germline V gene (reference sequence). V dropped 3 bases and J dropped 0 bases, with 9 bases sitting between them. This CDR3 comprises 15 residues.

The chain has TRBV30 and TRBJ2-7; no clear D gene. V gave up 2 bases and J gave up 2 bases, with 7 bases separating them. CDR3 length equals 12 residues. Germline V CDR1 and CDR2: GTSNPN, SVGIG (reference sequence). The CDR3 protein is CAWSSRAYEQYF. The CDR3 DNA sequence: TGTGCCTGGAGTTCCCGGGCCTACGAGCAGTACTTC.

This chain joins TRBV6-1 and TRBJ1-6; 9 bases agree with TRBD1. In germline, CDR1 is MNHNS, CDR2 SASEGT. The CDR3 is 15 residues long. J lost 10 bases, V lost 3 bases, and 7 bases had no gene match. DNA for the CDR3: TGTGCCAGCAGTGATGGGGACAGGGAGAACTCACCCCTCCACTTT. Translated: CASSDGDRENSPLHF.

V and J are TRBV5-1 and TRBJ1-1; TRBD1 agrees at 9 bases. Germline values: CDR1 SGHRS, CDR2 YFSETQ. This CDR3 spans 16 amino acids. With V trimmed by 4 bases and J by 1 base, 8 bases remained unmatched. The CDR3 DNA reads TGCGCCAGCAGCACGCGACAGGGGGAAACGAACACTGAAGCTTTCTTT. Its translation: CASSTRQGETNTEAFF. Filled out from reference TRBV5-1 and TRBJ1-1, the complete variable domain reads KAGVTQTPRYLIKTRGQQVTLSCSPISGHRSVSWYQQTPGQGLQFLFEYFSETQRNKGNFPGRFSGRQFSNSRSEMNVSTLELGDSALYLCASSTRQGETNTEAFFGQGTRLTVV.

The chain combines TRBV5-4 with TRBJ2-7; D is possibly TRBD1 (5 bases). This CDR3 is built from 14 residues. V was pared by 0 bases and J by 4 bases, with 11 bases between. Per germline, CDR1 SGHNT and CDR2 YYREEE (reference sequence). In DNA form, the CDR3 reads TGTGCCAGCAGCTTGGGCCAGGGTCAATACGAGCAGTACTTC. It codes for CASSLGQGQYEQYF.

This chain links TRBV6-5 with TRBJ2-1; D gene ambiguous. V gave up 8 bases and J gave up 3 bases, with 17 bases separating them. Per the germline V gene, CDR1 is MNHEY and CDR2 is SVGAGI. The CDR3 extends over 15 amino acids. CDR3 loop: CASALSPSFYNEQFF. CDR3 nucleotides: TGTGCCAGCGCCCTATCCCCGAGTTTCTACAATGAGCAGTTCTTC.

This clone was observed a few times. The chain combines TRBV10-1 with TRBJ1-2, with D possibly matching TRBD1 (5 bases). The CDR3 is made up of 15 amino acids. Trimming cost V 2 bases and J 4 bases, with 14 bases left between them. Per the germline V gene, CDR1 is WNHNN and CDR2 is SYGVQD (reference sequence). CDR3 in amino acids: CASSERFVQGYGYTF. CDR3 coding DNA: TGCGCCAGCAGTGAGCGCTTTGTTCAGGGCTATGGCTACACCTTC.

This CDR3 reads CASSLGASGSYEQFF. Written as DNA, the CDR3 is TGCGCCAGCAGCTTAGGAGCTAGCGGGAGCTATGAGCAGTTCTTC. The genes are TRBV5-1 and TRBJ2-1; 10 nucleotides agree with TRBD2. Per the germline V gene, CDR1 is SGHRS and CDR2 is YFSETQ. With 2 bases clipped from V and 8 bases from J, the junction kept 7 bases outside the gene matches. This CDR3 region has 15 residues.

In DNA form, the CDR3 reads TGTGCCAGCAGCAGGACAGGGTTAGGAAGCAATCAGCCCCAGCATTTT. It codes for CASSRTGLGSNQPQHF. The rearrangement links TRBV13 to TRBJ1-5; 8 bases match TRBD1. CDR1 PRHDT and CDR2 FYEKMQ come from the germline V gene (reference sequence). This CDR3 is 16 amino acids long. With 5 bases clipped from V and 1 base from J, the junction kept 7 bases outside the gene matches. Supplemented by reference TRBV13 and TRBJ1-5, the full variable domain reads AAGVIQSPRHLIKEKRETATLKCYPIPRHDTVYWYQQGPGQDPQFLISFYEKMQSDKGSIPDRFSAQQFSDYHSELNMSSLELGDSALYFCASSRTGLGSNQPQHFGDGTRLSIL.

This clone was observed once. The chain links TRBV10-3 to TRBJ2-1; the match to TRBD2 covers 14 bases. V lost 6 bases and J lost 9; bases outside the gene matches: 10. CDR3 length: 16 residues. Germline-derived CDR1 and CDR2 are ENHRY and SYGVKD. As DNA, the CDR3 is TGTGCCATCAGCGCCTTGGGACTAGCGGGAGACAGTGAGCAGTTCTTC. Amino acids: CAISALGLAGDSEQFF.

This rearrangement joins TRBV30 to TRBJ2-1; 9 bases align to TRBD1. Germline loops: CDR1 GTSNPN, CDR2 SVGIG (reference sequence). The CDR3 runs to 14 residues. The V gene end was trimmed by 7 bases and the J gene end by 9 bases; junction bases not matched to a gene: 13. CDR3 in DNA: TGTGCCTTAATACCGGGACAGGGAAAACTTGAGCAGTTCTTC. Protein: CALIPGQGKLEQFF.

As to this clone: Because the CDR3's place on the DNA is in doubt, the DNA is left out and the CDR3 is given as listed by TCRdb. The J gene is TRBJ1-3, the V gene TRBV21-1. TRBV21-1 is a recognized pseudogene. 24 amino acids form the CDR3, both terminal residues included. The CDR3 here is CASSKADGQGGDQTYFGSGNTIYF.